These 24 T cell receptor beta chains originate from one sample sequenced in a study of shared clonotypes between healthy human individuals. Using immunoSEQ multiplex PCR, the repertoire was profiled, and TCRdb retains in-frame clones only, with some absent. The sample holds about 2.3 million clones, approximately 90% seen once. What was sequenced was naive CD4+ T cells from PBMCs. Subset given: CD45RA+ positively selected. The source is a man aged 18-30 years in good health. Some clones in this sample may be carry-over from other donors' samples.

The rearrangement links TRBV27 to TRBJ2-1, with D possibly matching TRBD2 (5 bases). V was trimmed by 5 bases and J by 7 bases, leaving 18 bases between them. The CDR3 contains 15 residues. CDR1 is MNHEY, CDR2 SMNVEV, per germline (reference sequence). DNA for the CDR3: TGTGCCAGCAGTCTCGGAGGCTACGCGACGAATGAGCAGTTCTTC. Its translation: CASSLGGYATNEQFF.

In the case of this clone: Other DNA variants within this sample encode the same CDR3. The J gene is TRBJ2-7, the V gene TRBV20-1; no clear D gene. V lost 6 bases to trimming and J lost 3 bases, with 6 bases between them. Germline V gene sequence: CDR1 DFQATT, CDR2 SNEGSKA (reference sequence). This CDR3 contains 10 residues. CDR3 DNA sequence: TGCAGTGCCGTCGACTACGAGCAGTACTTC. It is translated as CSAVDYEQYF.

The chain joins TRBV5-1 to TRBJ1-1; tentative D call: TRBD1 (6 bases). The CDR3 length is 16 residues. Germline assignment: CDR1 SGHRS and CDR2 YFSETQ. V lost 0 bases to trimming and J lost 4 bases, with 16 bases between them. CDR3 amino acids: CASSLVLAGDGTEAFF. CDR3 sequence (DNA): TGCGCCAGCAGCTTGGTTCTGGCAGGGGATGGCACTGAAGCTTTCTTT.

This chain joins TRBV11-2 and TRBJ2-2, with TRBD1 as a possible D gene (5 bases). Between the trimmed V and J ends, which lost 5 bases and 4 bases, there was a span of 14 bases. From germline, CDR1 is SGHAT and CDR2 FQNNGV. CDR3 length: 15 amino acids. DNA for the CDR3: TGTGCCAGCAGCCGAGTCCAGGGTCGCACCGGGGAGCTGTTTTTT. Translated, it gives CASSRVQGRTGELFF.

The chain recombines TRBV7-9 with TRBJ2-5, with no clear D. The CDR3 spans 15 residues. Germline CDR1 reads SEHNR; CDR2 reads FQNEAQ (reference sequence). Trimming shortened V by 3 bases and J by 5 bases, and 16 bases separated the two germline ends. DNA of the CDR3: TGTGCCAGCAGCTTGTCTAGACCGGTTGGGGAGACCCAGTACTTC. Amino acids: CASSLSRPVGETQYF.

The chain joins TRBV28 to TRBJ2-5, with 7 bases fitting TRBD1. CDR3 length equals 15 residues. CDR1 is MDHEN and CDR2 is SYDVKM in the germline V gene. V trimming: 6 bases; J trimming: 2 bases; junction bases outside the gene matches: 9. The CDR3 DNA reads as TGTGCCAGCAGCGATCACGACAGGGCTCAAGAGACCCAGTACTTC. It is translated as CASSDHDRAQETQYF.

This chain joins TRBV27 and TRBJ2-7; D tentatively reads TRBD1 or TRBD2 (5 bases each). From germline, CDR1 is MNHEY and CDR2 SMNVEV (reference sequence). The length of the CDR3 is 15 residues. Between the trimmed V and J ends, which lost 6 bases and 0 bases, there was a span of 15 bases. CDR3 residues: CASRPGHAGSYEQYF. The CDR3 DNA reads as TGTGCCAGCAGACCCGGACATGCGGGCTCCTACGAGCAGTACTTC.

This sequence joins TRBV4-2 and TRBJ2-7, with 13 nucleotides matching TRBD2. In germline, CDR1 is LGHNA, CDR2 YNFKEQ. The CDR3 length is 17 residues. The V segment lost 0 bases and the J segment 6 bases; nucleotides outside the gene matches: 8. CDR3 DNA: TGTGCCAGCAGCCAAGATGGGTTGGGACTAGCGGGATCCGAGCAGTACTTC. Translated: CASSQDGLGLAGSEQYF.

V and J are TRBV7-2 and TRBJ2-7; no reliable D call. Germline values: CDR1 SGHTA, CDR2 FQGNSA. V was shortened by 4 bases and J by 5 bases, with 12 bases between the two germline ends. The CDR3 consists of 13 residues. The CDR3 region is CASSSELGHEQYF. CDR3 DNA sequence: TGTGCCAGCAGCTCCGAGCTAGGGCACGAGCAGTACTTC.

Concerning this clone: The same CDR3 is also encoded by other DNA sequences in this sample. The chain is built from TRBV18 and TRBJ2-1, with TRBD2 identical over 14 bases. V shed 4 bases, J shed 5 bases, and the junction held 1 base outside the gene matches. The germline CDR1 and CDR2 sequences are KGHSH and LQKENI. This CDR3 is built from 15 residues. The CDR3 nucleotides are TGTGCCAGCTCACTGGGACTAGCGGGGGACAATGAGCAGTTCTTC. This sequence encodes CASSLGLAGDNEQFF.

This clone was observed a single time. The chain has TRBV2 and TRBJ2-3; TRBD1 might be the D (6 bases). V was clipped by 7 bases and J by 0 bases, with 17 bases between them. CDR1 and CDR2 (germline): SNHLY, FYNNEI. The CDR3 has 16 amino acids. The CDR3 DNA follows: TGTGCCAGCATCGAGGGGCAGGGGCGTAGCACAGATACGCAGTATTTT. Translation gives CASIEGQGRSTDTQYF.

The genes are TRBV30 and TRBJ2-1, with D possibly called TRBD1 or TRBD2 (5 bases each). CDR3 length equals 18 residues. Germline CDR1 GTSNPN, CDR2 SVGIG (reference sequence). Trimming removed 3 bases from V and 0 bases from J, with 21 bases in between. The CDR3 protein is CAWSVGTSRRPSYNEQFF. The CDR3 region has the DNA TGTGCCTGGAGCGTAGGGACCTCTCGTCGCCCCTCCTACAATGAGCAGTTCTTC. The complete variable domain, with remaining parts taken from reference TRBV30 and TRBJ2-1, reads SQTIHQWPATLVQPVGSPLSLECTVEGTSNPNLYWYRQAAGRGLQLLFYSVGIGQISSEVPQNLSASRPQDRQFILSSKKLLLSDSGFYLCAWSVGTSRRPSYNEQFFGPGTRLTVL.

The rearrangement links TRBV2 to TRBJ2-1, with 8 bases aligning to TRBD2. Losses at the gene ends were 8 bases for V and 6 bases for J; bases not matched to a gene: 9. The CDR3 extends over 14 amino acids. CDR1 is SNHLY, CDR2 FYNNEI, per germline. CDR3 bases: TGTGCCAGCGTGAGCGGGAGACGGGCCAATGAGCAGTTCTTC. Translated, it gives CASVSGRRANEQFF.

Details on this clone: The same CDR3 is also encoded by other DNA sequences in this sample. The genes are TRBV7-2 and TRBJ2-6, with D unclear. Trimming removed 5 bases from V and 3 bases from J, with 2 bases in between. CDR1 is SGHTA and CDR2 is FQGNSA in the germline V gene. The CDR3 is 12 amino acids. CDR3 amino acids: CASSGGANVLTF. The CDR3 coding sequence is TGTGCCAGCAGCGGTGGGGCCAACGTCCTGACTTTC.

The chain couples TRBV7-2 to TRBJ2-1; tentative D call: TRBD1 (6 bases). Trimming cost V 0 bases and J 12 bases, with 12 bases left between them. Germline V gives CDR1 SGHTA, CDR2 FQGNSA. This CDR3 comprises 13 residues. The CDR3 region has the DNA TGTGCCAGCAGCTTAGCGTCAGGGGATGGGCAGTTCTTC. Protein: CASSLASGDGQFF.

The V call is TRBV28, the J call TRBJ2-2; 8 bases agree with TRBD2. The V gene end was trimmed by 3 bases and the J gene end by 2 bases; junction bases not matched to a gene: 5. This CDR3 is 16 amino acids long. CDR1 and CDR2 (germline): MDHEN, SYDVKM. The CDR3 region has the DNA TGTGCCAGCAGTTTCTCCGGACTAGCTAACACCGGGGAGCTGTTTTTT. Protein: CASSFSGLANTGELFF.

This sequence joins TRBV5-4 and TRBJ2-7; 9 nucleotides agree with TRBD1. J lost 3 bases, V lost 5 bases, and 12 bases had no gene match. The V gene's germline CDR1 is SGHNT and CDR2 YYREEE (reference sequence). CDR3 length equals 16 residues. The CDR3 here is CASSSDPGQGIYEQYF. DNA for the CDR3: TGTGCCAGCAGTTCAGATCCGGGACAGGGTATCTACGAGCAGTACTTC.

This sequence joins TRBV7-9 and TRBJ2-1; 9 bases line up with TRBD1. With 5 bases clipped from V and 3 bases from J, the junction kept 5 bases outside the gene matches. CDR1 and CDR2 (germline): SEHNR, FQNEAQ (reference sequence). The CDR3 loop spans 15 amino acids. CDR3 loop: CASSDRDRDYNEQFF. As DNA, the CDR3 is TGTGCCAGCAGCGACCGGGACAGGGACTACAATGAGCAGTTCTTC. The entire variable domain, with the rest obtained from reference TRBV7-9 and TRBJ2-1, is as follows: DTGVSQNPRHKITKRGQNVTFRCDPISEHNRLYWYRQTLGQGPEFLTYFQNEAQLEKSRLLSDRFSAERPKGSFSTLEIQRTEQGDSAMYLCASSDRDRDYNEQFFGPGTRLTVL.

This clone was recorded a few times. The chain joins TRBV6-5 to TRBJ1-1; D may be TRBD1 (6 bases). The CDR3 totals 14 residues. Per germline, CDR1 MNHEY and CDR2 SVGAGI. Trimming shortened V by 6 bases and J by 0 bases, and 11 bases separated the two germline ends. CDR3 in amino acids: CASRGGHLNTEAFF. Here the CDR3 DNA reads TGTGCCAGCAGAGGGGGACACCTGAACACTGAAGCTTTCTTT.

The chain carries TRBV15 and TRBJ1-4, with D uncertain. The CDR3 consists of 13 residues. The V and J ends lost 5 bases and 8 bases respectively, with 12 bases between them. Germline V gene data show CDR1 as LNHNV and CDR2 as YYDKDF (reference sequence). The CDR3 DNA sequence: TGTGCCACCAGCGCGTCCCTAAGGGAAAAACTGTTTTTT. It encodes CATSASLREKLFF.

The rearrangement links TRBV5-4 to TRBJ2-7, with 8 bases identical to TRBD1. Germline CDR1 reads SGHNT; CDR2 reads YYREEE (reference sequence). CDR3 length: 15 amino acids. V lost 0 bases, J lost 5 bases, and 7 bases stayed unmatched. CDR3: CASSLGGNRGNEQYF. DNA of the CDR3: TGTGCCAGCAGCTTGGGGGGGAACAGGGGGAACGAGCAGTACTTC.

The V call is TRBV11-2, the J call TRBJ2-2; no firm D call. The germline V gene encodes CDR1 SGHAT and CDR2 FQNNGV. This CDR3 contains 13 residues. V was shortened by 5 bases and J by 8 bases, with 12 bases between the two germline ends. The CDR3 protein is CASSTYVGGELFF. The CDR3 DNA is TGTGCCAGCAGCACCTACGTCGGGGGGGAGCTGTTTTTT.

V and J are TRBV5-4 and TRBJ1-2; 8 bases match TRBD1. The V segment lost 0 bases and the J segment 7 bases; nucleotides outside the gene matches: 8. CDR3 length equals 15 residues. Germline CDR1 reads SGHNT; CDR2 reads YYREEE (reference sequence). The CDR3 nucleotides are TGTGCCAGCAGCTTGGTTCTCTCAGGGGGCCGTGGCTACACCTTC. Translating it yields CASSLVLSGGRGYTF.

V gene TRBV5-5 combines with J gene TRBJ2-1, with a weak D call TRBD2 (6 bases). Germline CDR1 is SGHKS and CDR2 is YYEKEE (reference sequence). This CDR3 comprises 15 residues. V lost 0 bases to trimming and J lost 2 bases, with 9 bases between them. Here the CDR3 reads CASSLAGETYNEQFF. Written as DNA, the CDR3 is TGTGCCAGCAGCTTGGCGGGGGAAACCTACAATGAGCAGTTCTTC.